The rows below give T cell receptor beta chains drawn from one sample of a study of post-analysis software for immune sequencing data. TCRdb called the PCR reads again in MiXCR, with one record for every CDR3 protein. This sample has a few hundred thousand distinct CDR3 sequences; around 36% occur once, and the top ten carry approximately 6%. Sequenced input: blood. Receptors originate from a girl aged 2-17 years with multiple sclerosis. The CDR3 runs from the conserved cysteine through the conserved F or W. A D gene is named only where the DNA matches it firmly. A clone size is listed for some rows: how often the clone was seen (once, few, many), or a class if it is expanded.

>TRBJ1-6|.|TRBV12-3/TRBV12-4|.
CASRGQGNNSPLHF
TGTGCCAGCAGGGGGCAGGGGAATAATTCACCCCTCCACTTT
>TRBJ2-2|TRBD2|TRBV5-1|.
CASSLAWTSGDTGELFF
TGCGCCAGCAGCTTGGCCTGGACTAGCGGTGACACCGGGGAGCTGTTTTTT
>TRBJ2-3|TRBD2|TRBV12-3/TRBV12-4|few
CASRPWDRGVEDTQYF
TGTGCCAGCAGGCCCTGGGACCGGGGGGTTGAGGATACGCAGTATTTT
>TRBJ2-1|.|TRBV7-7|few
CASSPLEGDEQFF
TGTGCCAGCAGCCCCCTGGAAGGGGATGAGCAGTTCTTC
>TRBJ2-3|.|TRBV7-8|.
CASSSGWSDTQYF
TGTGCCAGCAGCTCGGGGTGGTCAGATACGCAGTATTTT
>TRBJ2-7|TRBD2|TRBV4-1|few
CASSRTSGGPNEQYF
TGCGCCAGCAGCCGTACTAGCGGGGGGCCCAACGAGCAGTACTTC
>TRBJ2-5|.|TRBV6-2/TRBV6-3|few
CASSLLGGRPQETQYF
TGTGCCAGCAGCCTCCTAGGGGGTCGGCCCCAAGAGACCCAGTACTTC
>TRBJ2-5|.|TRBV28|few
CASSKGPQETQYF
TGTGCCAGCAGTAAGGGTCCACAAGAGACCCAGTACTTC
>TRBJ1-6|.|TRBV25-1|.
CASSELVAHSPLHF
TGTGCCAGCAGTGAATTAGTGGCCCATTCACCCCTCCACTTT
>TRBJ2-7|TRBD2|TRBV10-2|few
CASSRGTSGRPYEQYF
TGCGCCAGCAGTCGAGGGACTAGCGGGCGTCCCTACGAGCAGTACTTC
>TRBJ2-3|.|TRBV6-5|.
CASSWGAVSTDTQYF
TGTGCCAGCAGTTGGGGGGCAGTAAGCACAGATACGCAGTATTTT
>TRBJ2-7|.|TRBV7-9|many
CASSQQGSEQYF
TGTGCCAGCAGCCAACAGGGTAGCGAGCAGTACTTC
>TRBJ2-1|TRBD1|TRBV6-6|few
CASSYRRGQGSNEQFF
TGTGCCAGCAGTTACCGAAGGGGACAGGGGAGCAATGAGCAGTTCTTC
>TRBJ2-5|TRBD2|TRBV3-1|few
CASSQREGETQYF
TGTGCCAGCAGCCAGAGGGAGGGGGAGACCCAGTACTTC
>TRBJ1-2|.|TRBV12-3/TRBV12-4|.
CASTEGTRHNYGYTF
TGTGCCAGCACCGAAGGAACAAGGCATAACTATGGCTACACCTTC
>TRBJ1-6|TRBD1|TRBV4-1|few
CASSHLDRGNSPLHF
TGCGCCAGCAGCCATTTAGACAGGGGGAATTCACCCCTCCACTTT
>TRBJ1-1|TRBD1|TRBV5-1|.
CASSVGSTGGLDTEAFF
TGCGCCAGCAGCGTGGGATCGACAGGGGGGTTGGACACTGAAGCTTTCTTT
>TRBJ1-1|TRBD1|TRBV27|.
CASSPDRGRYTEAFF
TGTGCCAGCAGTCCAGACAGGGGGAGGTACACTGAAGCTTTCTTT
>TRBJ1-2|TRBD1|TRBV9|once
CASSTNRGGAFGYTF
TGTGCCAGCAGCACGAACAGGGGGGGCGCGTTTGGCTACACCTTC